Listed below are T cell receptor beta chains from one sample, sequenced in a study of Tregs in tolerant kidney transplant recipients. TCRdb keeps only in-frame clones here, not all; method: immunoSEQ multiplex PCR. The sample has 110,000 or so clones; around nine tenths are singletons. The sequenced sample consisted of CD4+ T cells from blood. The receptors shown here come from a human donor in good health. The CDR3 runs from the conserved cysteine through the conserved F or W. The D gene is left open where the match is weak. Clone size is shown for a subset of rows, as once, few, many or a class of expanded clone.

cdr3_length: 12
v_call: TRBV29-1
j_call: TRBJ1-1
d_call: TRBD1
clone_size: once
cdr3_nt: TGCAGCGTTGACAGGGGGAGCACTGAAGCTTTCTTT
cdr3_aa: CSVDRGSTEAFF

cdr3_length: 12
v_call: TRBV5-4
j_call: TRBJ2-7
d_call: .
clone_size: .
cdr3_nt: TGTGCCAGCAGCTTGCCCTCCGCCGAGCAGTACTTC
cdr3_aa: CASSLPSAEQYF

cdr3_length: 13
v_call: TRBV6-5
j_call: TRBJ1-5
d_call: TRBD1
clone_size: .
cdr3_nt: TGTGCCAGCAGTACAGGGGGGGGTCAGCCCCAGCATTTT
cdr3_aa: CASSTGGGQPQHF

cdr3_length: 13
v_call: TRBV7-6
j_call: TRBJ1-2
d_call: .
clone_size: once
cdr3_nt: TGTGCCAGCAGCTTACAACAGGACTATGGCTACACCTTC
cdr3_aa: CASSLQQDYGYTF

cdr3_length: 20
v_call: TRBV18
j_call: TRBJ2-6
d_call: TRBD1
clone_size: .
cdr3_nt: TGTGCCAGCTCACCAAGGGGACAGCATACCTTCCCCTCTGGGGCCAACGTCCTGACTTTC
cdr3_aa: CASSPRGQHTFPSGANVLTF

cdr3_length: 16
v_call: TRBV29-1
j_call: TRBJ1-5
d_call: .
clone_size: .
cdr3_nt: TGCAGCGTTGAAGATCGGGACCCGCAGGGTATCCAGCCCCAGCATTTT
cdr3_aa: CSVEDRDPQGIQPQHF

cdr3_length: 13
v_call: TRBV9
j_call: TRBJ2-7
d_call: .
clone_size: .
cdr3_nt: TGTGCCAGCAGCCCGAGACTTGGGACGAAGCAGTACTTC
cdr3_aa: CASSPRLGTKQYF

cdr3_length: 13
v_call: TRBV7-2
j_call: TRBJ2-7
d_call: .
clone_size: .
cdr3_nt: TGTGCCAGCAGCTTAGTTTCGGCGTCTTTAAGGTACTTC
cdr3_aa: CASSLVSASLRYF

cdr3_length: 15
v_call: TRBV19
j_call: TRBJ2-7
d_call: .
clone_size: .
cdr3_nt: TGTGCCAGTACCCCAGGGGAGTTGGGCCCCTACGAGCAGTACTTC
cdr3_aa: CASTPGELGPYEQYF

cdr3_length: 17
v_call: TRBV15
j_call: TRBJ2-1
d_call: .
clone_size: .
cdr3_nt: TGTGCCACCAGCAGGCTGGAGACGGCGGGCCAGTACAATGAGCAGTTCTTC
cdr3_aa: CATSRLETAGQYNEQFF

cdr3_length: 15
v_call: TRBV5-5
j_call: TRBJ1-5
d_call: .
clone_size: .
cdr3_nt: TGTGCCAGCAGCGTGCAAAGTGGGGGCAATCAGCCCCAGCATTTT
cdr3_aa: CASSVQSGGNQPQHF

cdr3_length: 12
v_call: TRBV6-5
j_call: TRBJ2-6
d_call: .
clone_size: .
cdr3_nt: TGTGCCAGCAGTTCGGCAACCAACGTCCTGACTTTC
cdr3_aa: CASSSATNVLTF

cdr3_length: 15
v_call: TRBV6-6
j_call: TRBJ1-2
d_call: .
clone_size: .
cdr3_nt: TGTGCCAGCAGTTACTCCATCGGGCAGAACTATGGCTACACCTTC
cdr3_aa: CASSYSIGQNYGYTF

cdr3_length: 13
v_call: TRBV28
j_call: TRBJ1-5
d_call: .
clone_size: few
cdr3_nt: TGTGCCAGCAGTAACTCCAGGGTTCAGCCCCAGCATTTT
cdr3_aa: CASSNSRVQPQHF

cdr3_length: 16
v_call: TRBV9
j_call: TRBJ2-2
d_call: .
clone_size: .
cdr3_nt: TGTGCCAGCAGCGTAGTGGGGAGGCCCATGGGCGGGGAGCTGTTTTTT
cdr3_aa: CASSVVGRPMGGELFF

cdr3_length: 15
v_call: TRBV5-1
j_call: TRBJ2-3
d_call: TRBD2
clone_size: .
cdr3_nt: TGCGCCAGCAGCTTCGTAGCGGGAGCAACAGATACGCAGTATTTT
cdr3_aa: CASSFVAGATDTQYF

cdr3_length: 17
v_call: TRBV23-1
j_call: TRBJ1-2
d_call: TRBD1
clone_size: once
cdr3_nt: TGCGCCAACTCAACCCCCAACCAGGGGGCGCAAGGCTATGGCTACACCTTC
cdr3_aa: CANSTPNQGAQGYGYTF

cdr3_length: 14
v_call: TRBV2
j_call: TRBJ1-1
d_call: .
clone_size: .
cdr3_nt: TGTGCCAGCAGTGGTCAGGGGTTTGGCACTGAAGCTTTCTTT
cdr3_aa: CASSGQGFGTEAFF

cdr3_length: 16
v_call: TRBV7-8
j_call: TRBJ2-2
d_call: TRBD1
clone_size: .
cdr3_nt: TGTGCCAGCAGCCCACGGGACAGCGCGAACACCGGGGAGCTGTTTTTT
cdr3_aa: CASSPRDSANTGELFF

cdr3_length: 15
v_call: TRBV2
j_call: TRBJ2-4
d_call: TRBD1
clone_size: .
cdr3_nt: TGTGCCAGCTCGCCGGACAGGGTGGGCAAAAACATTCAGTACTTC
cdr3_aa: CASSPDRVGKNIQYF

cdr3_length: 14
v_call: TRBV19
j_call: TRBJ2-7
d_call: .
clone_size: .
cdr3_nt: TGTGCCAGTAGTACCACAGGGAGCTCCTACGAGCAGTACTTC
cdr3_aa: CASSTTGSSYEQYF

cdr3_length: 13
v_call: TRBV4-2
j_call: TRBJ2-7
d_call: .
clone_size: few
cdr3_nt: TGTGCCAGCAGCCGGCCGACAGGAGACGAGCAGTACTTC
cdr3_aa: CASSRPTGDEQYF

cdr3_length: 13
v_call: TRBV2
j_call: TRBJ2-5
d_call: .
clone_size: once
cdr3_nt: TGTGCCAGCAGTGAAAGGCATCAAGAGACCCAGTACTTC
cdr3_aa: CASSERHQETQYF

cdr3_length: 15
v_call: TRBV6-6
j_call: TRBJ1-1
d_call: .
clone_size: .
cdr3_nt: TGTGCCAGCAGTTACGGAGGTTTACGGGGCACTGAAGCTTTCTTT
cdr3_aa: CASSYGGLRGTEAFF

cdr3_length: 13
v_call: TRBV6-5
j_call: TRBJ1-1
d_call: .
clone_size: .
cdr3_nt: TGTGCCAGCGAGGAGAGGAGAAACACTGAAGCTTTCTTT
cdr3_aa: CASEERRNTEAFF

cdr3_length: 16
v_call: TRBV7-9
j_call: TRBJ1-4
d_call: .
clone_size: .
cdr3_nt: TGTGCCAGCAGCCCTTGGGGGGACACGGCTAATGAAAAACTGTTTTTT
cdr3_aa: CASSPWGDTANEKLFF

cdr3_length: 16
v_call: TRBV18
j_call: TRBJ1-1
d_call: TRBD1
clone_size: .
cdr3_nt: TGTGCCAGCTCTCAATCCCCCGGGACAGGGGGATTTGAAGCTTTCTTT
cdr3_aa: CASSQSPGTGGFEAFF

cdr3_length: 15
v_call: TRBV14
j_call: TRBJ1-1
d_call: TRBD1
clone_size: .
cdr3_nt: TGTGCCAGCAGCCAAGCGAGGGGGCGAGACACTGAAGCTTTCTTT
cdr3_aa: CASSQARGRDTEAFF

cdr3_length: 15
v_call: TRBV6-5
j_call: TRBJ1-3
d_call: .
clone_size: .
cdr3_nt: TGTGCCAGCAGTTACTCGCCGGGCTCTGGAAACACCATATATTTT
cdr3_aa: CASSYSPGSGNTIYF

cdr3_length: 14
v_call: TRBV6-5
j_call: TRBJ2-7
d_call: TRBD1
clone_size: .
cdr3_nt: TGTGCCAGCCAATACGGGACAGGTTCCTACGAGCAGTACTTC
cdr3_aa: CASQYGTGSYEQYF